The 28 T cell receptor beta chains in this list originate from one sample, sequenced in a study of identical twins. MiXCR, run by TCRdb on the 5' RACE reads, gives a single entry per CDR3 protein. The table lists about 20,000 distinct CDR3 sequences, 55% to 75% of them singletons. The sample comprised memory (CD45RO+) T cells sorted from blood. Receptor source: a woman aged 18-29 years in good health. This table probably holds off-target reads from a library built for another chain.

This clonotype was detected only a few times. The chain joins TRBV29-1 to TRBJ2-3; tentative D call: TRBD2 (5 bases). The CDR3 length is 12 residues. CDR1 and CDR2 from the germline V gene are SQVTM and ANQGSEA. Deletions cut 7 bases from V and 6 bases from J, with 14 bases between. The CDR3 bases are TGCAGCGCTGTCCCTAGCATGGATACGCAGTATTTT. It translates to CSAVPSMDTQYF.

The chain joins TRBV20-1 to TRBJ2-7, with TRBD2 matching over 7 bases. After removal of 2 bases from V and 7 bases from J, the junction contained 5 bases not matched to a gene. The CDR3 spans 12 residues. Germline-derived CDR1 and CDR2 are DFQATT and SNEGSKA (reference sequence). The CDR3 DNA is TGCAGTGCTAGATCGACTAGCAGGGAGCAGTACTTC. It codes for CSARSTSREQYF.

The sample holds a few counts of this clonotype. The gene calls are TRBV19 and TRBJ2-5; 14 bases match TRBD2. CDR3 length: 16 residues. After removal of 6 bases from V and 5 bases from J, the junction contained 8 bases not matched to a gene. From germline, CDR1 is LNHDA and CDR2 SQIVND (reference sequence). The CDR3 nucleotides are TGTGCCAGTAGCGGACTAGCGGGAGGCTGGGGGGAGACCCAGTACTTC. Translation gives CASSGLAGGWGETQYF.

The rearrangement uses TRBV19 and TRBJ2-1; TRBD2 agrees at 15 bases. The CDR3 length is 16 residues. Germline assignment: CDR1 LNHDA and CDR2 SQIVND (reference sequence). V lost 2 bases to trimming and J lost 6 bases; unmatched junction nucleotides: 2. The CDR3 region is CASSIRGLAGGNEQFF. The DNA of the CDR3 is TGTGCCAGTAGTATAAGGGGACTAGCGGGAGGCAATGAGCAGTTCTTC.

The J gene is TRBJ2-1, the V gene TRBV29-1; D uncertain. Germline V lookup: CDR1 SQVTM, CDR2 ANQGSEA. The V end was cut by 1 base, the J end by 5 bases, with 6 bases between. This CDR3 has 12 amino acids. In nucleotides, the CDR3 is TGCAGCGTTGAAGTGTTGCACAATGAGCAGTTCTTC. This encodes CSVEVLHNEQFF.

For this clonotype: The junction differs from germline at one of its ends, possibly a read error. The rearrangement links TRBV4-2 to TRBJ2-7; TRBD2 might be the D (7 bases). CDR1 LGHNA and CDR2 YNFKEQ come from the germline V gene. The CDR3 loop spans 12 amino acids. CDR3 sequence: CAISPGGLYQYF. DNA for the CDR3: TGTGCCATCAGCCCCGGGGGGCTCTACCAGTACTTC.

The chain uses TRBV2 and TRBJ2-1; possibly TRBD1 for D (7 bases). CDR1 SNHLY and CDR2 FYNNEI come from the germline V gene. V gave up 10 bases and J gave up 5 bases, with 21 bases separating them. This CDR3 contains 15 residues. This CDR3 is CAILPQGGGNNEQFF. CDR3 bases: TGTGCCATCCTACCCCAGGGGGGAGGAAACAATGAGCAGTTCTTC.

CDR3 bases: TGCAGCGTTGAGGGAGGCACGCAGTATTTT. This encodes CSVEGGTQYF. The rearrangement joins TRBV29-1 to TRBJ2-3; D may be TRBD2 (6 bases). The length of the CDR3 is 10 residues. Germline-derived CDR1 and CDR2 are SQVTM and ANQGSEA. The V and J ends lost 3 bases and 9 bases respectively, with 7 bases between them.

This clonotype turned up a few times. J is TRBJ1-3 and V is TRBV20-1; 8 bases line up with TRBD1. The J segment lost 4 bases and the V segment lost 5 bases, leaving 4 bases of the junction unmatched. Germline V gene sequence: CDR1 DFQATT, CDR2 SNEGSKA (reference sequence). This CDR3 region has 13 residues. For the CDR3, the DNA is TGCAGTGCTGGACAGGGTCTCGGAAACACCATATATTTT. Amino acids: CSAGQGLGNTIYF.

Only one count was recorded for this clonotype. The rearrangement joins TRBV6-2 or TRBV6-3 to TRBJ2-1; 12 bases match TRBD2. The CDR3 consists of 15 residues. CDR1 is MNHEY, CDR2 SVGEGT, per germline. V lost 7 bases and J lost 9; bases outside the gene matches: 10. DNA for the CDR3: TGTGCCAGCATCAAACCCGGACTAGCGGGAACTGAGCAGTTCTTC. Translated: CASIKPGLAGTEQFF.

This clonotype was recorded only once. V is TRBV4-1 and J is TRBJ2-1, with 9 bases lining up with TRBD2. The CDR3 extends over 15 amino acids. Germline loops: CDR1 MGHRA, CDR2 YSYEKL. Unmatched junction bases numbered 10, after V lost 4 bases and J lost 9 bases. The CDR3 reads CASSPGTSRRSEQFF. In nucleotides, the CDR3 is TGCGCCAGCAGCCCAGGGACTAGCCGCCGTAGTGAGCAGTTCTTC.

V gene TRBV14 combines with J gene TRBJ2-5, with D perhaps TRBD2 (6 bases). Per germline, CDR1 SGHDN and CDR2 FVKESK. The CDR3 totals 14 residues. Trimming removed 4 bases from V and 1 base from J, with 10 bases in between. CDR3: CASSLRDFQETQYF. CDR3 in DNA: TGTGCCAGCAGCCTACGGGACTTCCAAGAGACCCAGTACTTC.

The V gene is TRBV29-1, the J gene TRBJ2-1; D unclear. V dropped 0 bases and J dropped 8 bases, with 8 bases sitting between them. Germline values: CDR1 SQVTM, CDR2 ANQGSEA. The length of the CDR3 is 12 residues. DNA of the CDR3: TGCAGCGTTGAAGAAGGCCGACATGAGCAGTTCTTC. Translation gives CSVEEGRHEQFF.

The CDR3 region is CASTRRNEQSPLHF. The CDR3 nucleotides are TGTGCCAGTACGCGCAGGAACGAACAATCACCCCTCCACTTT. The chain joins TRBV19 to TRBJ1-6; D is undetermined. Looked up from germline, CDR1 is LNHDA and CDR2 is SQIVND (reference sequence). V was cut by 7 bases and J by 10 bases, with 17 bases left in between. CDR3 length: 14 residues.

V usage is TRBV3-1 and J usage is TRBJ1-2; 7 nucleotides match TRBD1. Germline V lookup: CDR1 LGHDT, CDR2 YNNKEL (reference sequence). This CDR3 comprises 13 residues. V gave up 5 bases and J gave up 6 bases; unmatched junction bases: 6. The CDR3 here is CASSSNRGDGYTF. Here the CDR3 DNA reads TGTGCCAGCAGCTCAAACAGGGGAGATGGCTACACCTTC.

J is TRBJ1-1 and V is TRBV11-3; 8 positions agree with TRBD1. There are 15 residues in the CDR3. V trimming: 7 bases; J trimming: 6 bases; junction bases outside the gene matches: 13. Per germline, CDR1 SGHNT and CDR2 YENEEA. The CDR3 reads CASTALTGAQAEAFF. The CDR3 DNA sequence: TGTGCCAGCACCGCCTTGACAGGGGCGCAGGCTGAAGCTTTCTTT.

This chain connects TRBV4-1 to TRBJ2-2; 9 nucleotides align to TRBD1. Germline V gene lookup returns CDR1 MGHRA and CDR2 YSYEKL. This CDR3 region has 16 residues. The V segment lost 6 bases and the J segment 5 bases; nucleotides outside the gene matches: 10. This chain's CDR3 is CASRNPQQGATGELFF. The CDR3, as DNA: TGCGCCAGCAGGAACCCGCAACAGGGGGCTACCGGGGAGCTGTTTTTT.

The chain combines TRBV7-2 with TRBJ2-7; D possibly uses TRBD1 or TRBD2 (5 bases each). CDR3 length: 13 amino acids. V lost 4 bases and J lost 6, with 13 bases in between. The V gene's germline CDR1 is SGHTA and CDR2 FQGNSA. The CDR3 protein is CASSSVEGREQYF. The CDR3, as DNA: TGTGCCAGCAGCTCTGTCGAGGGACGCGAGCAGTACTTC.

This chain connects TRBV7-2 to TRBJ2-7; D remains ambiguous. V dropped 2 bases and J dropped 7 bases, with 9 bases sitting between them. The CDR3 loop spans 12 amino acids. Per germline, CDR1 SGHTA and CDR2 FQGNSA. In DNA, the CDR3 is TGTGCCAGCAGCTTATTGTCGGCAGAGCAGTACTTC. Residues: CASSLLSAEQYF.

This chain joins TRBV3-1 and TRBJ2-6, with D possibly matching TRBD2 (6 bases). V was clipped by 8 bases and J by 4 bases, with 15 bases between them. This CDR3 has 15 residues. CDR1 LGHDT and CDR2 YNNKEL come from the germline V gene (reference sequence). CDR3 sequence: CASGPRRGGANVLTF. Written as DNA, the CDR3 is TGTGCCAGCGGGCCGCGGAGGGGAGGGGCCAACGTCCTGACTTTC.

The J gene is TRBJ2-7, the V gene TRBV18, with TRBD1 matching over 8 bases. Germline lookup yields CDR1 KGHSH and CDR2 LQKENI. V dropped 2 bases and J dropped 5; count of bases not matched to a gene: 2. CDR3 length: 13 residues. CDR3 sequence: CASSPVTGDEQYF. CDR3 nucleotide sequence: TGTGCCAGCTCACCAGTGACAGGGGACGAGCAGTACTTC.

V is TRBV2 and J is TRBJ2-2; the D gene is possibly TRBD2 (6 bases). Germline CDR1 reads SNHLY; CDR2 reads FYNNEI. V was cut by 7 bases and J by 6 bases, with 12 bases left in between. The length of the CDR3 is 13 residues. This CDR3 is CASTRLVAGELFF. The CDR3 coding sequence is TGTGCCAGCACTAGACTAGTAGCCGGGGAGCTGTTTTTT.

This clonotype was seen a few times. The CDR3 spells CASSYRPPNNEQFF. The DNA of the CDR3 is TGTGCCAGCAGTTACAGGCCGCCTAACAATGAGCAGTTCTTC. The chain couples TRBV6-2 or TRBV6-3 to TRBJ2-1; D not resolved. Germline loops: CDR1 MNHEY, CDR2 SVGEGT. Between the trimmed V and J ends, which lost 2 bases and 5 bases, there was a span of 10 bases. The CDR3 consists of 14 residues.

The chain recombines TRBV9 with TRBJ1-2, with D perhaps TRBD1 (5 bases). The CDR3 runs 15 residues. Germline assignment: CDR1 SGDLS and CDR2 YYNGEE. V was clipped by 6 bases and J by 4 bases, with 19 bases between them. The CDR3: CASNIGQGAPYGYTF. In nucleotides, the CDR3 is TGTGCCAGCAATATAGGGCAGGGAGCCCCCTATGGCTACACCTTC.

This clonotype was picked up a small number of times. CDR3 loop: CASSGEPRRCEQYF. The DNA for the CDR3 is TGTGCCAGCTCTGGGGAACCCCGTCGATGCGAGCAGTACTTC. This sequence joins TRBV6-2 or TRBV6-3 and TRBJ2-7, with D uncertain. Looked up from germline, CDR1 is MNHEY and CDR2 is SVGEGT. This CDR3 spans 14 amino acids. V dropped 8 bases and J dropped 6 bases, with 20 bases sitting between them.

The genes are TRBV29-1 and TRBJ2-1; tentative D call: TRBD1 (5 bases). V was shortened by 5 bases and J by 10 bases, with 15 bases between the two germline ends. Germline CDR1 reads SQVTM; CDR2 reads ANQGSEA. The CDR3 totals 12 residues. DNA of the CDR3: TGCAGCGTTTGCCCCCTAGGGGCCGAGCAGTTCTTC. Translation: CSVCPLGAEQFF.

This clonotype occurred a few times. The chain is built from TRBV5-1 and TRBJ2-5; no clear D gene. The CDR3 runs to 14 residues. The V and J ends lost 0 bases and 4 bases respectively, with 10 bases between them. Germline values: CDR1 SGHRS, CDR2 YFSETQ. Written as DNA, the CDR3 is TGCGCCAGCAGCTTGGGCAGGAAGGGAGAGACCCAGTACTTC. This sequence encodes CASSLGRKGETQYF.

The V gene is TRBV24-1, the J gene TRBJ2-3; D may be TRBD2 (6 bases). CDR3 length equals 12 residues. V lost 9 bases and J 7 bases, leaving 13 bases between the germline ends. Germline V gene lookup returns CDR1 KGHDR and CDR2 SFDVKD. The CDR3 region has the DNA TGTGCCACCCGGGACTTTCTAAATACGCAGTATTTT. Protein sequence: CATRDFLNTQYF.